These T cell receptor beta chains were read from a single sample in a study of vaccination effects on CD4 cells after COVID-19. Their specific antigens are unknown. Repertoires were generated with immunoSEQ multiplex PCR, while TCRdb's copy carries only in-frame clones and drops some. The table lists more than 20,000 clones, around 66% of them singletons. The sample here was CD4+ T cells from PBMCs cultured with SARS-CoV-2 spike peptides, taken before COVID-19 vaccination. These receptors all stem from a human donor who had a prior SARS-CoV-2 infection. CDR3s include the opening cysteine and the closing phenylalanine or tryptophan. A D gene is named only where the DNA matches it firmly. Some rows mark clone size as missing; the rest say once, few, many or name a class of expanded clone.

CASSYRQGQTEAFF TGTGCCAGCAGTTACCGGCAGGGGCAAACTGAAGCTTTCTTT TRBJ1-1 - TRBV6-2/TRBV6-3 -
CASSLGGPYTDTQYF TGCGCCAGCAGTTTGGGGGGGCCCTACACAGATACGCAGTATTTT TRBJ2-3 - TRBV5-1 -
CATSRVLETQYF TGTGCCACCAGCAGAGTATTAGAGACCCAGTACTTC TRBJ2-5 - TRBV15 -
CASSLDRGDEQYF TGTGCCAGCAGCTTGGACAGGGGCGACGAGCAGTACTTC TRBJ2-7 TRBD1 TRBV5-4 -
CASSVGGTGGDKQYF TGTGCCAGCAGCGTAGGCGGGACAGGGGGTGATAAGCAGTACTTC TRBJ2-7 TRBD1 TRBV9 -
CASSDFRGEKLFF TGTGCCAGCAGTGACTTCAGGGGTGAAAAACTGTTTTTT TRBJ1-4 - TRBV2 -
CASSLAAREGEQFF TGTGCCAGCAGCTTAGCGGCCAGGGAAGGTGAGCAGTTCTTC TRBJ2-1 - TRBV7-8 -
CASKGDGDTQYF TGTGCCAGCAAAGGAGACGGAGATACGCAGTATTTT TRBJ2-3 - TRBV2 -
CASSVVVRDGYTF TGTGCCAGCAGCGTAGTGGTCAGGGATGGCTACACCTTC TRBJ1-2 - TRBV9 few
CASSATGGGGDEQFF TGTGCCAGCAGCGCCACAGGGGGCGGAGGGGATGAGCAGTTCTTC TRBJ2-1 TRBD1 TRBV5-8 -